This entry lists 5 T cell receptor beta chains sequenced from one sample in a study of blood T cell repertoires in COVID-19. Profiled with immunoSEQ multiplex PCR; TCRdb holds only in-frame clones, not every one. The sample lists 200,000 to 300,000 clones, approximately 86% occurring once. Sequenced: peripheral blood. All receptors derive from a man aged 25-45 years with active or convalescent COVID-19.

The chain carries TRBV7-9 and TRBJ2-7, with 7 bases lining up with TRBD1. Per the germline V gene, CDR1 is SEHNR and CDR2 is FQNEAQ (reference sequence). This CDR3 has 14 residues. Trimming cost V 4 bases and J 4 bases; bases outside gene matches: 7. This CDR3 is CASSSVTGAYEQYF. CDR3 bases: TGTGCCAGCAGCTCCGTTACAGGGGCTTACGAGCAGTACTTC. Full variable domain (remainder filled in from reference TRBV7-9 and TRBJ2-7): DTGVSQNPRHKITKRGQNVTFRCDPISEHNRLYWYRQTLGQGPEFLTYFQNEAQLEKSRLLSDRFSAERPKGSFSTLEIQRTEQGDSAMYLCASSSVTGAYEQYFGPGTRLTVT.

V is TRBV4-3 and J is TRBJ2-7; 7 nucleotides match TRBD2. Unmatched junction bases numbered 5, after V lost 1 base and J lost 2 bases. Germline V gene lookup returns CDR1 LGHNA and CDR2 YSLEER. The CDR3 sequence is 15 residues long. In DNA form, the CDR3 reads TGCGCCAGCAGCCAAGGGGGAGGGAGGCCCTACGAGCAGTACTTC. Amino acid sequence: CASSQGGGRPYEQYF.

This rearrangement joins TRBV6-2 or TRBV6-3 to TRBJ2-7; the match to TRBD1 covers 8 bases. V lost 4 bases, J lost 3 bases, and 2 bases stayed unmatched. The germline V gene encodes CDR1 MNHEY and CDR2 SVGEGT. The CDR3 extends over 13 amino acids. CDR3 in amino acids: CASSLDRDYEQYF. The CDR3 DNA sequence: TGTGCCAGCAGTTTGGACAGGGACTACGAGCAGTACTTC.

The rearrangement uses TRBV20-1 and TRBJ2-7; D ambiguous. Trimming cost V 5 bases and J 2 bases, with 7 bases left between them. The CDR3 is made up of 11 amino acids. Germline V lookup: CDR1 DFQATT, CDR2 SNEGSKA (reference sequence). The CDR3 is CSAQTTYEQYF. The CDR3 nucleotides are TGCAGTGCTCAAACAACCTACGAGCAGTACTTC.

V usage is TRBV9 and J usage is TRBJ2-3; 13 bases are a match to TRBD2. The CDR3 totals 15 residues. The V and J ends lost 3 bases and 5 bases, in that order; junction bases with no gene match: 3. Looked up from germline, CDR1 is SGDLS and CDR2 is YYNGEE. The CDR3, as DNA: TGTGCCAGCAGCGCCCGGACTAGCGGGGGAGATACGCAGTATTTT. It is translated as CASSARTSGGDTQYF.